The 25 T cell receptor beta chains below all came from one sample that was sequenced in a study of graft-versus-host responses after intestinal transplantation. Plated together were around 200,000 CFSE-labeled responder cells and around 200,000 irradiated, violet-dye-labeled stimulator cells. Repertoires were generated with immunoSEQ multiplex PCR, while TCRdb's copy carries only in-frame clones and drops some. This table holds roughly 5,000 clones, about 30% found once. The specimen was alloreactive CD8+ T cells from a mixed lymphocyte reaction culture, collected before transplantation. Subset in this sample: CFSE-low proliferating T cells sorted from roughly 6-day pre-transplant mixed lymphocyte reaction (GvH or HvG direction). Receptors originate from a human patient who was an organ donor for intestinal transplantation.

J is TRBJ2-7 and V is TRBV6-5; possible D gene TRBD2, 5 bases. CDR3 size: 10 residues. Per the germline V gene, CDR1 is MNHEY and CDR2 is SVGAGI. Written as DNA, the CDR3 is TGTGCCATCAGTGGAGGCGAGCAGTACGTC. This encodes CAISGGEQYV.

This clone came up a few times. This chain uses TRBV27 with TRBJ2-1; D is ambiguous. Trimming cost V 10 bases and J 0 bases, with 10 bases left between them. Germline CDR1 MNHEY, CDR2 SMNVEV (reference sequence). The CDR3 contains 13 residues. The CDR3 sequence: CATSLSSYNEQFF. The CDR3 nucleotides read TGTGCCACCAGCCTTAGCTCCTACAATGAGCAGTTCTTC.

The chain employs TRBV28 and TRBJ1-1; TRBD1 matches at 8 bases. CDR1 and CDR2 from the germline V gene are MDHEN and SYDVKM. V lost 6 bases to trimming and J lost 7 bases; unmatched junction nucleotides: 10. The CDR3 has 14 residues. The chain's CDR3 is CASRVDRESLEAFF. CDR3 sequence (DNA): TGTGCCAGCAGGGTGGACAGGGAGTCCCTTGAAGCTTTCTTT.

The chain recombines TRBV10-3 with TRBJ2-7; D remains unclear. The CDR3 has 13 residues. Trimming removed 10 bases from V and 4 bases from J, with 17 bases in between. CDR1 ENHRY and CDR2 SYGVKD come from the germline V gene. CDR3 in DNA: TGTGCCAGCGGTGTCGCATACGGGTACGAGCAGTACGTC. This gives the protein CASGVAYGYEQYV.

By proportion, this clone is medium-sized (0.01 to 0.1%). This rearrangement joins TRBV28 to TRBJ1-2; 7 bases map to TRBD1. The J segment lost 2 bases and the V segment lost 5 bases, leaving 14 bases of the junction unmatched. Germline CDR1 reads MDHEN; CDR2 reads SYDVKM. This CDR3 comprises 17 residues. The CDR3 reads CASSTNINGDSNYGYTF. The CDR3, as DNA: TGTGCCAGCAGTACCAACATCAACGGGGACAGCAACTATGGCTACACCTTC.

Of note for this clone: Compared with germline, one end of the junction differs, possibly owing to a read error. The chain recombines TRBV4-1 with TRBJ2-1, with 8 bases that match TRBD1. The CDR3 totals 15 residues. Germline values: CDR1 MGHRA, CDR2 YSYEKL. The CDR3 nucleotides are TGTGCCAGCAGACACGACAGGGGCTCCTACAATGAGCAGTTCTTC. It yields the protein CASRHDRGSYNEQFF.

This chain links TRBV11-2 with TRBJ2-2; possible D gene TRBD2, 6 bases. The germline gives CDR1 SGHAT, CDR2 FQNNGV. Trimming stripped 3 bases from V and 4 bases from J, with 9 bases between. This CDR3 is 14 amino acids long. The CDR3 loop reads CASSFSGSTGELFF. The DNA of the CDR3 is TGTGCCAGCAGCTTTTCCGGGAGCACCGGGGAGCTGTTTTTT.

J is TRBJ2-7 and V is TRBV5-4; D perhaps matches TRBD2 (6 bases). The CDR3 runs to 17 residues. V lost 3 bases to trimming and J lost 2 bases, with 21 bases between them. CDR1 is SGHNT, CDR2 YYREEE, per germline (reference sequence). The CDR3 reads CASSYLSQEGNPYEQYV. DNA of the CDR3: TGTGCCAGCAGCTATCTGTCCCAGGAGGGGAATCCCTACGAGCAGTACGTC.

The chain combines TRBV5-1 with TRBJ1-1; 12 positions agree with TRBD1. The V segment lost 3 bases and the J segment 11 bases; nucleotides outside the gene matches: 14. The CDR3 is made up of 16 amino acids. CDR1 and CDR2 (germline): SGHRS, YFSETQ. This CDR3 is CASSSPEGQGASYAFF. The CDR3 DNA reads as TGCGCCAGCAGCTCCCCGGAGGGACAGGGGGCTTCGTACGCTTTCTTT.

This rearrangement joins TRBV30 to TRBJ1-1; possibly TRBD1 for D (5 bases). CDR3 length equals 13 residues. Germline V gives CDR1 GTSNPN, CDR2 SVGIG (reference sequence). The V gene lost 2 bases and the J gene lost 5 bases, with 12 bases spanning the gap. The CDR3 coding sequence is TGTGCCTGGAGTCTGGGAGGGGAAACTGAAGCTTTCTTT. Translation: CAWSLGGETEAFF.

This clone has only a few counts. The CDR3 DNA sequence: TGTGCCAGCAGTCTAACAGGAAACTATGGCTACACCTTC. Its translation: CASSLTGNYGYTF. This chain uses TRBV6-6 with TRBJ1-2; tentatively, D is TRBD1 (5 bases). V was cut by 5 bases and J by 2 bases, with 9 bases left in between. Germline V gene sequence: CDR1 MNHNY, CDR2 SVGAGI (reference sequence). CDR3 length: 13 amino acids.

This clone was recorded a few times. The rearrangement joins TRBV7-2 to TRBJ1-2; D possibly corresponds to TRBD1 (6 bases). CDR1 and CDR2 (germline): SGHTA, FQGNSA. Trimming pared 1 base from V and 4 bases from J, leaving 7 bases between. This CDR3 region has 13 residues. The CDR3 coding sequence is TGTGCCAGCAGCTTAGGGGACATCTATGGCTACACCTTC. Protein product: CASSLGDIYGYTF.

This chain uses TRBV10-1 with TRBJ1-1; D ambiguous. This CDR3 contains 16 residues. CDR1 is WNHNN, CDR2 SYGVQD, per germline (reference sequence). Trimming shortened V by 3 bases and J by 5 bases, and 19 bases separated the two germline ends. This CDR3 is CASSDGVSLVGTEAFF. CDR3 DNA: TGCGCCAGCAGTGACGGGGTGTCTTTAGTGGGGACTGAAGCTTTCTTT.

This clone was counted only a few times. This chain links TRBV19 with TRBJ2-7, with 9 bases that match TRBD2. After removal of 5 bases from V and 2 bases from J, the junction contained 13 bases not matched to a gene. The CDR3 sequence is 17 residues long. Germline assignment: CDR1 LNHDA and CDR2 SQIVND (reference sequence). CDR3: CASSPHPGLAQPYEQYV. The CDR3 DNA sequence: TGTGCCAGTAGTCCTCATCCGGGACTAGCACAACCCTACGAGCAGTACGTC.

The rearrangement joins TRBV29-1 to TRBJ2-3; 10 positions agree with TRBD1. V shed 3 bases and J 0 bases; nucleotides not matched to a gene: 15. CDR1 and CDR2 (germline): SQVTM, ANQGSEA. CDR3 length: 19 amino acids. For the CDR3, the DNA is TGCAGCGTTGATCAGGGACAGGGGAATGCGGGGGCCAGCACAGATACGCAGTATTTT. Translating it yields CSVDQGQGNAGASTDTQYF.

This chain joins TRBV6-6 and TRBJ1-5; TRBD1 might be the D (5 bases). The CDR3 extends over 14 amino acids. CDR1 is MNHNY and CDR2 is SVGAGI in the germline V gene (reference sequence). Trimming removed 1 base at V and 7 bases at J, with 11 bases between. The CDR3 reads CASSYWVGGQPQHF. The CDR3 coding sequence is TGTGCCAGCAGTTACTGGGTCGGGGGACAGCCCCAGCATTTT.

By sample fraction, this clone is medium-sized. The CDR3 loop reads CASRLAGSVHNEQFF. The CDR3 bases are TGCGCCAGCAGACTAGCGGGGTCCGTCCACAATGAGCAGTTCTTC. This chain uses TRBV5-1 with TRBJ2-1; 10 nucleotides line up with TRBD2. Germline CDR1 and CDR2: SGHRS and YFSETQ. V gave up 5 bases and J gave up 5 bases; unmatched junction bases: 7. The CDR3 has 15 amino acids.

The gene calls are TRBV10-3 and TRBJ2-1; a possible D gene is TRBD1 (5 bases). V shed 0 bases and J shed 3 bases, with 12 bases lying between them. The germline gives CDR1 ENHRY, CDR2 SYGVKD. This CDR3 has 16 residues. CDR3 sequence: CAISESIRVYYNEQFF. The CDR3 coding sequence is TGTGCCATCAGTGAGTCGATCAGGGTCTACTACAATGAGCAGTTCTTC.

This clone was observed a few times. The chain employs TRBV7-3 and TRBJ1-1; D perhaps matches TRBD1 (5 bases). The CDR3 is 14 amino acids. Germline CDR1 and CDR2: SGHTA and FQGTGA. Trimming left V 5 bases short and J 0 bases short, with 10 bases between. CDR3 in amino acids: CASSLTVMNTEAFF. The CDR3 DNA reads TGTGCCAGCAGCCTGACAGTTATGAACACTGAAGCTTTCTTT.

This clone occurred once. The chain has TRBV5-4 and TRBJ2-7; 7 positions agree with TRBD1. With V trimmed by 2 bases and J by 1 base, 3 bases remained unmatched. The CDR3 has 14 residues. Per the germline V gene, CDR1 is SGHNT and CDR2 is YYREEE (reference sequence). The CDR3 DNA reads TGTGCCAGCAGCTTTGGGACAGCTTCCTACGAGCAGTACGTC. Encoded protein: CASSFGTASYEQYV.

This chain links TRBV7-9 with TRBJ1-2; 8 nucleotides agree with TRBD1. V shed 5 bases, J shed 0 bases, and the junction held 17 bases outside the gene matches. The CDR3 has 19 residues. In germline, CDR1 is SEHNR, CDR2 FQNEAQ (reference sequence). The CDR3 is CASSTTQSGTGVPNYGYTF. The DNA for the CDR3 is TGTGCCAGCAGCACAACGCAGTCCGGGACAGGCGTTCCTAACTATGGCTACACCTTC.

This chain joins TRBV9 and TRBJ1-2; TRBD1 matches at 8 bases. Losses at the gene ends were 3 bases for V and 2 bases for J; bases not matched to a gene: 6. Germline V CDR1 and CDR2: SGDLS, YYNGEE. The CDR3 is made up of 15 amino acids. For the CDR3, the DNA is TGTGCCAGCAGCGGAGACAGGGGACCGAACTATGGCTACACCTTC. Encoded protein: CASSGDRGPNYGYTF.

A few counts support this clone. The chain has TRBV7-3 and TRBJ1-1; D may be TRBD1 (6 bases). Trimming removed 1 base from V and 4 bases from J, with 13 bases in between. The CDR3 has 15 amino acids. CDR1 is SGHTA and CDR2 is FQGTGA in the germline V gene. This CDR3 is CASSLKQGPITEAFF. The CDR3 coding sequence is TGTGCCAGCAGCTTAAAACAGGGTCCGATCACTGAAGCTTTCTTT.

The chain joins TRBV27 to TRBJ2-1; no reliable D call. CDR1 MNHEY and CDR2 SMNVEV come from the germline V gene (reference sequence). The ends were cut back, 6 bases at V and 0 bases at J, with 9 bases in the middle. The CDR3 has 14 residues. DNA for the CDR3: TGTGCCAGCAGCTCCGCACTCTCCTACAATGAGCAGTTCTTC. It translates to CASSSALSYNEQFF.

This clone was detected only a few times. The chain uses TRBV7-2 and TRBJ1-3; 9 bases agree with TRBD1. This CDR3 region has 17 residues. The ends lost 5 bases at V and 3 bases at J; junction bases unmatched: 11. CDR1 is SGHTA and CDR2 is FQGNSA in the germline V gene. The CDR3 sequence is CASSRRTGESYGNTIYF. CDR3 nucleotide sequence: TGTGCCAGCAGCAGACGGACAGGGGAATCTTATGGAAACACCATATATTTT.